These T cell receptor beta chains were read from a single sample in a study of CD8 T cells in Susac syndrome. TCRdb re-called the immunoSEQ multiplex PCR reads with MiXCR, one entry per CDR3 protein. Of hundreds of thousands of distinct CDR3 sequences listed, 85% to 95% are singletons. Sequencing was carried out using CD4+ T cells from PBMCs. The receptors were gathered from a human donor with multiple sclerosis. Both conserved end residues are trimmed from each CDR3. Fields, in order: V gene, CDR3 protein.

v_gene: TRBV14
CDR3aa: ASSQPDWGNTIY

v_gene: TRBV12-3/TRBV12-4
CDR3aa: ASSLPSRGGELF

v_gene: TRBV3-1
CDR3aa: ASSQDRSQQY

v_gene: TRBV14
CDR3aa: ASSAQGNTGELF

v_gene: TRBV2
CDR3aa: ASSVEGNQPQH

v_gene: TRBV14
CDR3aa: ASSQVGQETQY

v_gene: TRBV5-1
CDR3aa: ASSPDREEETQY

v_gene: TRBV10-3
CDR3aa: AISAGLAMETQY

v_gene: TRBV6-4
CDR3aa: ASRAQGLTNSPLH

v_gene: TRBV7-9
CDR3aa: ASSLGVLTYEQY

v_gene: TRBV20-1
CDR3aa: SARGDPTEY

v_gene: TRBV7-8
CDR3aa: ASSLGATGDQPQH

v_gene: TRBV3-1
CDR3aa: ASSQDPWRGQVTEAF

v_gene: TRBV12-3/TRBV12-4
CDR3aa: ASRVRGGHTGELF

v_gene: TRBV10-3
CDR3aa: AINPGGRTGELF

v_gene: TRBV3-1
CDR3aa: ASSPGFSTVDNEQF

v_gene: TRBV29-1
CDR3aa: SVPGTEPIEAF

v_gene: TRBV12-5
CDR3aa: ASGLAGSYGYT

v_gene: TRBV20-1
CDR3aa: SARLGQPGEQY

v_gene: TRBV29-1
CDR3aa: SVGARSDTQY

v_gene: TRBV20-1
CDR3aa: SAPTSGGALVETQY

v_gene: TRBV20-1
CDR3aa: SASRDRGETQY